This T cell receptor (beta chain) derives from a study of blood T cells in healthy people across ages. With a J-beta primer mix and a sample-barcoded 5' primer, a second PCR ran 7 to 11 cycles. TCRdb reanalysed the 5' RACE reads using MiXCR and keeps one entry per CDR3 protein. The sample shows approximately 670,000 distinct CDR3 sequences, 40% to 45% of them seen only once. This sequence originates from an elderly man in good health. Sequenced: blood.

The CDR3 is CSVRGGRIYNEQFF. The CDR3 nucleotides read TGCAGTGTGAGAGGTGGGAGAATCTACAATGAGCAGTTCTTC. V usage is TRBV20-1 and J usage is TRBJ2-1; D is possibly TRBD2 (5 bases). V was shortened by 7 bases and J by 3 bases, with 16 bases between the two germline ends. The CDR3 has 14 residues. Germline values: CDR1 DFQATT, CDR2 SNEGSKA (reference sequence).